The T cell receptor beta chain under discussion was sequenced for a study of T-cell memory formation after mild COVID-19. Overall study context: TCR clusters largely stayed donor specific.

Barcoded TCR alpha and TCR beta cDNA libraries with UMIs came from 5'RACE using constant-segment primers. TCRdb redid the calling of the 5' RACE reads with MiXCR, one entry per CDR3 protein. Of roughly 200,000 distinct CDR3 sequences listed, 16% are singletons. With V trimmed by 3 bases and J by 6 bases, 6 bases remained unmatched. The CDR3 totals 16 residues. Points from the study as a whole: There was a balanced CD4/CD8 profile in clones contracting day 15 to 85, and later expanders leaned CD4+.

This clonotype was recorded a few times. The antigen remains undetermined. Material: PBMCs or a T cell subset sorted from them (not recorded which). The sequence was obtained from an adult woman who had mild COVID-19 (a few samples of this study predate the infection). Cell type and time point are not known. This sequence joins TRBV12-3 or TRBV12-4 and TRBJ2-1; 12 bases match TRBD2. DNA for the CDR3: TGTGCCAGCAGTTTCCAGACTAGCGGGAGACCCAATGAGCAGTTCTTC. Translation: CASSFQTSGRPNEQFF.